This entry features one T cell receptor beta chain sequence. Its antigen is undetermined. Clones were read by immunoSEQ multiplex PCR, and TCRdb kept only the in-frame ones, dropping some. This sample carries some 130,000 clones, approximately 92% of them seen once, and the ten largest clones take approximately 7%. These data are taken from a study of T cell responses to AZD1222 COVID-19 vaccine. Study outcomes and limitations: Vaccination with two AZD1222 doses was followed by a rise in Spike-specific TCR breadth and depth. Possibly, clonal diversity was underestimated; donors were largely white British and included more females.

CDR3 length: 16 amino acids. V was pared by 7 bases and J by 4 bases, with 14 bases of the junction left unmatched. Germline V gene lookup returns CDR1 WNHNN and CDR2 SYGVQD (reference sequence). The sequence was obtained from an adult who received the AZD1222 COVID-19 vaccine. The sample in question was peripheral blood, obtained 28 days after the second AZD1222 dose. The chain uses TRBV10-1 and TRBJ2-7; TRBD1 aligns across 9 bases. The CDR3 coding sequence is TGCGCCAGCACCCTCTTCAGGGGACAGGGCCTATACGAGCAGTACTTC. Its translation is CASTLFRGQGLYEQYF.